The clone carrying this T cell receptor beta chain has at least ten counts. What it recognizes is unknown. This record belongs to a study of T cells in Graves' hyperthyroidism and ophthalmopathy. Study-wide points: Clonotypes that were expanded in thyroid above 0.001 mostly appeared in blood too. A model of 13 V-J features distinguished ophthalmopathy from stable hyperthyroidism.

Amplification yielded TCR beta CDR3 regions, with RNA transcripts as the source. During a first-round RT-PCR of the TCR CDR3, the HTBI primer set was used. MiXCR was run by TCRdb on the multiplex PCR reads, yielding one entry per CDR3 protein. Found here are 660,000 or so distinct CDR3 sequences, 40% to 55% of them singletons; the top ten hold more than 7%. Investigators excluded patients with uncontrolled infection, other autoimmune disease, pregnancy or lactation. Diagnostic assessment was based on clinical symptoms, serum thyroxine and TRAb, thyroid ultrasound and orbital computed tomography. The V and J ends lost 0 bases and 6 bases respectively, with 9 bases between them. Per the germline V gene, CDR1 is SGHRS and CDR2 is YFSETQ. The CDR3 totals 13 residues.

The chain has TRBV5-1 and TRBJ1-1, with a weak D call TRBD1 (5 bases). The sequenced sample was peripheral blood or thyroid tissue (not recorded which). The TCR was taken from an adult man with Graves' disease, either hyperthyroidism or ophthalmopathy (not recorded which). The CDR3 DNA is TGCGCCAGCAGCTTGGGACAGTTCGCTGAAGCTTTCTTT. Its protein is CASSLGQFAEAFF.